These T cell receptor beta chains were read from a single sample in a study of OX40 agonist ivuxolimab in advanced cancers. The data were produced by immunoSEQ multiplex PCR, yet TCRdb's version contains in-frame clones alone and is incomplete. Among roughly 70,000 clones listed, less than 90% were seen once. Sequences were derived from CD4+ or CD8+ T cells sorted from blood, sampled in a trial of the OX40 agonist ivuxolimab. The receptors come from an adult with an advanced solid tumor such as melanoma, head and neck, liver or kidney cancer. The CDR3 runs from the conserved cysteine through the conserved F or W. D genes are given only for firm matches.

CDR3aa: CASSLRNEQYF
len: 11
v_gene: TRBV7-2
j_gene: TRBJ2-7
d_gene: NA

CDR3aa: CASSDFGELFF
len: 11
v_gene: TRBV6-1
j_gene: TRBJ2-2
d_gene: NA

CDR3aa: CASSLGSGVSYNEQFF
len: 16
v_gene: TRBV5-4
j_gene: TRBJ2-1
d_gene: NA

CDR3aa: CASSSWTGGDTEAFF
len: 15
v_gene: TRBV5-4
j_gene: TRBJ1-1
d_gene: TRBD1

CDR3aa: CSARVGYGYTF
len: 11
v_gene: TRBV20-1
j_gene: TRBJ1-2
d_gene: NA

CDR3aa: CASSATRSTDTQYF
len: 14
v_gene: TRBV7-2
j_gene: TRBJ2-3
d_gene: NA

CDR3aa: CASRQGQEAEAFF
len: 13
v_gene: TRBV28
j_gene: TRBJ1-1
d_gene: TRBD1

CDR3aa: CASSLATEGQFF
len: 12
v_gene: TRBV5-1
j_gene: TRBJ2-1
d_gene: NA

CDR3aa: CASSLSGRPYNEQFF
len: 15
v_gene: TRBV5-1
j_gene: TRBJ2-1
d_gene: TRBD2

CDR3aa: CASSLLAGGHDEQFF
len: 15
v_gene: TRBV11-3
j_gene: TRBJ2-1
d_gene: TRBD2

CDR3aa: CASSVREFVYNEQFF
len: 15
v_gene: TRBV9
j_gene: TRBJ2-1
d_gene: NA

CDR3aa: CASSATLTGVNQPQHF
len: 16
v_gene: TRBV6-1
j_gene: TRBJ1-5
d_gene: TRBD1

CDR3aa: CASSSWTGTSYEQYF
len: 15
v_gene: TRBV7-2
j_gene: TRBJ2-7
d_gene: NA

CDR3aa: CASSYQQGKGTEAFF
len: 15
v_gene: TRBV14
j_gene: TRBJ1-1
d_gene: NA

CDR3aa: CATSRDRVGEQYF
len: 13
v_gene: TRBV15
j_gene: TRBJ2-7
d_gene: TRBD1

CDR3aa: CASSPTGADTQYF
len: 13
v_gene: TRBV5-6
j_gene: TRBJ2-3
d_gene: NA

CDR3aa: CASSYGSGRSNEQYF
len: 15
v_gene: TRBV5-1
j_gene: TRBJ2-7
d_gene: TRBD2

CDR3aa: CATSRGAPPLNEQFF
len: 15
v_gene: TRBV15
j_gene: TRBJ2-1
d_gene: NA

CDR3aa: CASSRGQGKYEQYF
len: 14
v_gene: TRBV7-2
j_gene: TRBJ2-7
d_gene: TRBD1

CDR3aa: CASSPGRGIFSYNEQFF
len: 17
v_gene: TRBV5-1
j_gene: TRBJ2-1
d_gene: NA

CDR3aa: CASRAPGQSNTEAFF
len: 15
v_gene: TRBV28
j_gene: TRBJ1-1
d_gene: TRBD1

CDR3aa: CASSQEGTGGLPQHF
len: 15
v_gene: TRBV4-2
j_gene: TRBJ1-5
d_gene: TRBD1

CDR3aa: CASSIGTGGPQETQYF
len: 16
v_gene: TRBV7-9
j_gene: TRBJ2-5
d_gene: TRBD1

CDR3aa: CASRLQPHKKYEQYF
len: 15
v_gene: TRBV19
j_gene: TRBJ2-7
d_gene: NA

CDR3aa: CASQPTGAGGPQHF
len: 14
v_gene: TRBV2
j_gene: TRBJ1-5
d_gene: TRBD1

CDR3aa: CASTLPSSYEQYF
len: 13
v_gene: TRBV28
j_gene: TRBJ2-7
d_gene: NA

CDR3aa: CASSDAGNSGNTIYF
len: 15
v_gene: TRBV5-6
j_gene: TRBJ1-3
d_gene: NA

CDR3aa: CASSRGLAGGDTQYF
len: 15
v_gene: TRBV11-2
j_gene: TRBJ2-3
d_gene: TRBD2

CDR3aa: CATSTGGQGSYEQYF
len: 15
v_gene: TRBV15
j_gene: TRBJ2-7
d_gene: TRBD1

CDR3aa: CASSPLGSGTSEQFF
len: 15
v_gene: TRBV7-3
j_gene: TRBJ2-1
d_gene: TRBD2

CDR3aa: CASSPRGGGYSNQPQHF
len: 17
v_gene: TRBV7-2
j_gene: TRBJ1-5
d_gene: TRBD1

CDR3aa: CASSLVPGGNTIYF
len: 14
v_gene: TRBV7-2
j_gene: TRBJ1-3
d_gene: NA

CDR3aa: CSVEDYEQYF
len: 10
v_gene: TRBV29-1
j_gene: TRBJ2-7
d_gene: NA

CDR3aa: CASSYGPRQPQHF
len: 13
v_gene: TRBV6-6
j_gene: TRBJ1-5
d_gene: NA

CDR3aa: CASSSELGAGYTF
len: 13
v_gene: TRBV7-6
j_gene: TRBJ1-2
d_gene: NA

CDR3aa: CASRGRGRYEKLFF
len: 14
v_gene: TRBV2
j_gene: TRBJ1-4
d_gene: NA

CDR3aa: CASSYGGGARTEAFF
len: 15
v_gene: TRBV6-6
j_gene: TRBJ1-1
d_gene: NA

CDR3aa: CASNTASSGVPGGAVF
len: 16
v_gene: TRBV6-6
j_gene: TRBJ2-2
d_gene: TRBD2

CDR3aa: CASSLGLAGFEQFF
len: 14
v_gene: TRBV11-3
j_gene: TRBJ2-1
d_gene: TRBD2

CDR3aa: CASTPRGRREQFF
len: 13
v_gene: TRBV19
j_gene: TRBJ2-1
d_gene: NA

CDR3aa: CASSADGGSTDTQYF
len: 15
v_gene: TRBV14
j_gene: TRBJ2-3
d_gene: NA

CDR3aa: CASSPGANYGYTF
len: 13
v_gene: TRBV7-3
j_gene: TRBJ1-2
d_gene: NA

CDR3aa: CASSLSGTSGANYGYTF
len: 17
v_gene: TRBV11-2
j_gene: TRBJ1-2
d_gene: NA

CDR3aa: CASSYRLAGGGETQYF
len: 16
v_gene: TRBV7-2
j_gene: TRBJ2-5
d_gene: TRBD2

CDR3aa: CASSSTIGGTGWHEQFF
len: 17
v_gene: TRBV7-9
j_gene: TRBJ2-1
d_gene: NA

CDR3aa: CASTLAGGRETQYF
len: 14
v_gene: TRBV7-9
j_gene: TRBJ2-5
d_gene: TRBD2

CDR3aa: CASSLAPRTSGAYEQYF
len: 17
v_gene: TRBV5-6
j_gene: TRBJ2-7
d_gene: TRBD2

CDR3aa: CASSLREETQYF
len: 12
v_gene: TRBV11-3
j_gene: TRBJ2-5
d_gene: NA

CDR3aa: CASSLNGQGNQPQHF
len: 15
v_gene: TRBV11-1
j_gene: TRBJ1-5
d_gene: TRBD1

CDR3aa: CASSVSTGNEQYF
len: 13
v_gene: TRBV9
j_gene: TRBJ2-7
d_gene: NA

CDR3aa: CAWTRGTYEQYF
len: 12
v_gene: TRBV30
j_gene: TRBJ2-7
d_gene: NA

CDR3aa: CASSQISSGNTIYF
len: 14
v_gene: TRBV11-2
j_gene: TRBJ1-3
d_gene: NA

CDR3aa: CASRQGESTEAFF
len: 13
v_gene: TRBV2
j_gene: TRBJ1-1
d_gene: NA

CDR3aa: CASSPPRGSGNTIYF
len: 15
v_gene: TRBV28
j_gene: TRBJ1-3
d_gene: NA

CDR3aa: CASSYGGRQETQYF
len: 14
v_gene: TRBV6-5
j_gene: TRBJ2-5
d_gene: NA